This T cell receptor (beta chain) was recovered during a study of cytomegalovirus exposure and HLA in healthy donors. In the case of this clone: Its antigen is not identified.

Study outcomes and limitations: The classifier reportedly diagnosed cytomegalovirus status with high sensitivity and specificity. For most TCR sequences rarity was the rule, although some public TCRs occurred in many donors.

The PCR had 60 Vbeta and 13 Jbeta primers. Clones were sequenced by immunoSEQ multiplex PCR, and TCRdb holds only the in-frame ones, with some missing. The table has approximately 90,000 clones, 76% seen once. CDR3 length: 13 residues. Per germline, CDR1 SGHRS and CDR2 YFSETQ. The V and J ends lost 5 bases and 7 bases respectively, with 15 bases between them. V and J are TRBV5-1 and TRBJ1-2; D is perhaps TRBD1 (5 bases). The specimen sequenced was PBMCs. The source is a male donor in good health and CMV-seronegative. In DNA form, the CDR3 reads TGCGCCAGCAGAAGGTCGGGGGAAACTGGCTACACCTTC. Its translation: CASRRSGETGYTF.